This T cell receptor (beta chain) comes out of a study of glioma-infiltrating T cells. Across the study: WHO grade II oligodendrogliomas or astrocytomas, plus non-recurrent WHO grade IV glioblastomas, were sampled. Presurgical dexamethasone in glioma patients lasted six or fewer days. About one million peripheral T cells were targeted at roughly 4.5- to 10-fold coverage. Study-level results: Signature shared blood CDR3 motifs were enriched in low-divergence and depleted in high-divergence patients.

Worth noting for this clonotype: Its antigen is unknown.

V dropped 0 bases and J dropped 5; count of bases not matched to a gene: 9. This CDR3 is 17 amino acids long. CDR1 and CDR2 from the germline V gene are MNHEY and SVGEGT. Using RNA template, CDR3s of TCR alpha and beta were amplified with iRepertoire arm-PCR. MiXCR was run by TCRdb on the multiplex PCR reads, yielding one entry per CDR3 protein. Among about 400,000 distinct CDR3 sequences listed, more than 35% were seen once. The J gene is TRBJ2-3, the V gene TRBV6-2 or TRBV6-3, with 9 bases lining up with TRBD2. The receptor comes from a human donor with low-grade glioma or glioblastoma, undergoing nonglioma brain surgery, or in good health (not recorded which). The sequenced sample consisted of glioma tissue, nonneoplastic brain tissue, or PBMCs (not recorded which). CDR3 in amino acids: CASSYSHVAGAEDTQYF. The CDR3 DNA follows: TGTGCCAGCAGTTACTCCCACGTAGCGGGAGCGGAAGATACGCAGTATTTT.